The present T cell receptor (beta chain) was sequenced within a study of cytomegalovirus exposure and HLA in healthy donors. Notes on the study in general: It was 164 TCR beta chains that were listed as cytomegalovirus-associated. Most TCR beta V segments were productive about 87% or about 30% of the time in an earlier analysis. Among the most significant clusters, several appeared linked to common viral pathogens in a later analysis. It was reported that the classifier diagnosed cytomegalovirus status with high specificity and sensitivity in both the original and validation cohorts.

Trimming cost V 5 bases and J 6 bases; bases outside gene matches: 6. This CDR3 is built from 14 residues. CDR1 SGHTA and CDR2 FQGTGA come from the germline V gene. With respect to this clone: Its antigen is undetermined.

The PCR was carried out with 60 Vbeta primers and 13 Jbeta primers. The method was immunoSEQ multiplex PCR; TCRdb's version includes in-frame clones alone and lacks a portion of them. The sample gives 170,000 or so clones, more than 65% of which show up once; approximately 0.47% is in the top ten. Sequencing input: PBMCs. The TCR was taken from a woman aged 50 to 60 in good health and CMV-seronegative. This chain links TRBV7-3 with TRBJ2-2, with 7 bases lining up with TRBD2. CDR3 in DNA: TGTGCCAGCAGCCCTAGCGGATCCCCCGGGGAGCTGTTTTTT. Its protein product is CASSPSGSPGELFF.